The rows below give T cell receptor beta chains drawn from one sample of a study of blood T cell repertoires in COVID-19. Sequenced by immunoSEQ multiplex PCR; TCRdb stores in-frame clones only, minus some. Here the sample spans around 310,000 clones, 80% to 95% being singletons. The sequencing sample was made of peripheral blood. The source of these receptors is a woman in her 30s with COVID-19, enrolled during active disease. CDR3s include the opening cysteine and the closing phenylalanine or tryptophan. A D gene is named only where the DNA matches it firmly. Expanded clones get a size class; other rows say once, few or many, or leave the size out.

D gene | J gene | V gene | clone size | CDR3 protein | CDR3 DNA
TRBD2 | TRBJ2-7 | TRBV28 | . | CASSPRLAGGYEQYF | TGTGCCAGCAGTCCCCGACTAGCGGGAGGTTACGAGCAGTACTTC
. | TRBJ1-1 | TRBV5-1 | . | CASSLQALRNTEAFF | TGCGCCAGCAGCCTCCAGGCCCTTCGGAACACTGAAGCTTTCTTT
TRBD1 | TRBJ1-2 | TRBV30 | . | CAWSVFEGAAWGYTF | TGTGCCTGGAGTGTATTTGAGGGGGCGGCGTGGGGCTACACCTTC
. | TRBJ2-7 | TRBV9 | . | CASSVRRGGEQYF | TGTGCCAGCAGCGTAAGGAGGGGCGGGGAGCAGTACTTC
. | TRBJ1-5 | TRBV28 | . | CASSLSSINQPQHF | TGTGCCAGCAGTTTAAGCTCAATCAATCAGCCCCAGCATTTT
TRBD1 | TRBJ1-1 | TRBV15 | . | CATSTGTENTEAFF | TGTGCCACCAGCACCGGGACAGAGAACACTGAAGCTTTCTTT
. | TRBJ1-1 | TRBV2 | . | CASRRGGWTEAFF | TGTGCCAGCAGGAGGGGGGGTTGGACTGAAGCTTTCTTT
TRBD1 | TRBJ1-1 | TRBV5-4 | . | CASTVGDRGLNTEAFF | TGTGCCAGCACCGTGGGGGACAGGGGCCTGAACACTGAAGCTTTCTTT
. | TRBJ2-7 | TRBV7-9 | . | CASSLGLSATQGYDEQYF | TGTGCCAGCAGCTTAGGATTGTCCGCGACCCAGGGTTATGACGAGCAGTACTTC
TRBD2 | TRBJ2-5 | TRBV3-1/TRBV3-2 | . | CASSQGTSGRDETQYF | TGTGCCAGCAGCCAGGGGACTAGCGGGAGGGATGAGACCCAGTACTTC
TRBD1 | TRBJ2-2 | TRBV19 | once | CASSIGAGGTDGELFF | TGTGCCAGTAGTATAGGGGCAGGGGGCACGGACGGGGAGCTGTTTTTT
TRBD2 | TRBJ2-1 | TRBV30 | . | CAWSGKRGYNEQFF | TGTGCCTGGAGCGGGAAGCGGGGCTACAATGAGCAGTTCTTC
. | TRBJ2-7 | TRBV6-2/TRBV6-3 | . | CASSYTLAGKTYEQYF | TGTGCCAGCAGTTATACGTTGGCAGGGAAGACCTACGAGCAGTACTTC
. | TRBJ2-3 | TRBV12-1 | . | CASSFVAGGTDTQYF | .
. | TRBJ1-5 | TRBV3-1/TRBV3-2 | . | CASSQGGINVPQHF | TGTGCCAGCAGCCAAGGCGGGATAAACGTGCCCCAGCATTTT
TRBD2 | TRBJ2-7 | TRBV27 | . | CASSQTSGRVSEQYF | TGTGCCAGCAGCCAAACTAGCGGGAGAGTCTCCGAGCAGTACTTC
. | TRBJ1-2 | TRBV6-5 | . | CASSWGGPNYGYTF | TGTGCCAGCAGTTGGGGAGGGCCTAACTATGGCTACACCTTC
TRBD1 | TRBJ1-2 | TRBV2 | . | CASSGTAYGYTF | TGTGCCAGCAGCGGGACAGCCTATGGCTACACCTTC
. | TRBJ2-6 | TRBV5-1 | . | CASSFPAGEGSGANVLTF | TGCGCCAGCAGCTTCCCTGCAGGGGAGGGCTCTGGGGCCAACGTCCTGACTTTC
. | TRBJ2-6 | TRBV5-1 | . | CASSYNSGANVLTF | TGCGCCAGCAGCTATAACTCTGGGGCCAACGTCCTGACTTTC
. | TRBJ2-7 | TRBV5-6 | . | CASSSAGVSLSYEQYF | TGTGCCAGCAGCTCAGCAGGGGTTTCCCTCTCTTACGAGCAGTACTTC
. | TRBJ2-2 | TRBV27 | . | CASSHSNTGELFF | TGTGCCAGCAGCCATTCGAACACCGGGGAGCTGTTTTTT